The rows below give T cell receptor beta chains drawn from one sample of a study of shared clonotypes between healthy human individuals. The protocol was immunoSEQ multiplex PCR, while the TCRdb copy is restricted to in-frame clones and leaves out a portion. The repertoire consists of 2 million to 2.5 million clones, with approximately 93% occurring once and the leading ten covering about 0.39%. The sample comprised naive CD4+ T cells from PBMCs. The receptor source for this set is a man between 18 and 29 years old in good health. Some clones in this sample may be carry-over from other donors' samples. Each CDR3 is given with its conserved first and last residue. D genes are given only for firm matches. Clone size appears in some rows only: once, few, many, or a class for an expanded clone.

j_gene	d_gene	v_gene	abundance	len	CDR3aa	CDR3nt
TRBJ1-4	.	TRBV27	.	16	CASSSSLRVESEKLFF	TGTGCCAGCAGTTCCTCACTCAGGGTAGAAAGTGAAAAACTGTTTTTT
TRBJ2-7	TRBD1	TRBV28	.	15	CASSLGSPYRGEQYF	TGTGCCAGCAGTTTGGGCAGTCCATACAGGGGGGAGCAGTACTTC
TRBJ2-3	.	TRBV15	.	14	CATSSRQGIDTQYF	TGTGCCACCAGCAGCCGGCAGGGTATAGATACGCAGTATTTT
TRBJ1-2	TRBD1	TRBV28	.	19	CASSLSIGTGADINYGYTF	TGTGCCAGCAGTTTGTCAATTGGGACAGGGGCCGACATTAACTATGGCTACACCTTC
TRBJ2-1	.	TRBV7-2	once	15	CASRWERGSWDEQFF	TGTGCCAGCAGATGGGAAAGAGGGAGCTGGGATGAGCAGTTCTTC
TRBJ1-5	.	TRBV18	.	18	CASSPPPRPGIGNQPQHF	TGTGCCAGCTCACCACCACCTAGACCGGGGATTGGCAATCAGCCCCAGCATTTT
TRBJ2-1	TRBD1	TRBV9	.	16	CASSKTGGIAYNEQFF	TGTGCCAGCAGCAAAACAGGGGGAATAGCCTACAATGAGCAGTTCTTC
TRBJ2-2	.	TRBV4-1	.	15	CATRGRRGDTGELFF	TGCGCCACCAGGGGCCGTAGGGGTGACACCGGGGAGCTGTTTTTT
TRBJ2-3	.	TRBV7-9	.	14	CASTRTIGTDTQYF	TGTGCCAGCACCCGGACTATCGGCACAGATACGCAGTATTTT
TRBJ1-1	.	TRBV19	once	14	CASMAFGGVTEAFF	TGTGCCAGTATGGCCTTTGGGGGTGTCACTGAAGCTTTCTTT
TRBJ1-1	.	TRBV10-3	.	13	CAIRASRDTEAFF	TGTGCCATCAGGGCCAGTAGGGACACTGAAGCTTTCTTT
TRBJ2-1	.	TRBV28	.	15	CASTPALAVYNEQFF	TGTGCCAGCACCCCTGCCCTAGCCGTCTACAATGAGCAGTTCTTC
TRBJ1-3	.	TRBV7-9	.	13	CASYNGEGHTIYF	TGTGCCAGCTACAATGGGGAGGGGCACACCATATATTTT
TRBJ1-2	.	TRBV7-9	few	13	CASSLGENYGYTF	TGTGCCAGCAGCTTAGGGGAGAACTATGGCTACACCTTC
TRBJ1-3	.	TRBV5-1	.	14	CASNEGFSGNTIYF	TGCGCCAGCAACGAGGGGTTCTCTGGAAACACCATATATTTT
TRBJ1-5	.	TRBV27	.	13	CASSPSGFQPQHF	TGTGCCAGCAGTCCATCGGGTTTTCAGCCCCAGCATTTT
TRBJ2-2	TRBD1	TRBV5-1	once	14	CARKDRGQTGELFF	TGCGCCAGGAAGGACAGGGGGCAAACCGGGGAGCTGTTTTTT
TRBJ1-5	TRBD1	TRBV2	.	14	CASVEGGRNQPQHF	TGTGCCAGCGTCGAAGGGGGCAGGAATCAGCCCCAGCATTTT
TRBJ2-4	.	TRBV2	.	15	CASSHDRLAKNIQYF	TGTGCCAGCAGCCACGACAGACTAGCCAAAAACATTCAGTACTTC
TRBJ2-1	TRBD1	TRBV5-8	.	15	CASQTGNGFGGEQFF	TGTGCCAGCCAGACAGGGAACGGGTTTGGGGGTGAGCAGTTCTTC
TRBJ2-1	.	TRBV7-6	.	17	CASSLNNPPGYYNEQFF	TGTGCCAGCAGCTTAAATAACCCACCCGGATACTACAATGAGCAGTTCTTC
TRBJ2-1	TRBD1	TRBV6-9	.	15	CASSHRRDRDNEQFF	TGTGCCAGCAGCCACCGCCGGGACAGGGATAATGAGCAGTTCTTC
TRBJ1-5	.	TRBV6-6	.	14	CASSYSRGSQPQHF	TGTGCCAGCAGTTACTCGCGGGGGTCTCAGCCCCAGCATTTT
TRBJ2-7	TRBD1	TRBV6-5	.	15	CASSTRTGRNYEQYF	TGTGCCAGCAGTACCCGGACAGGGCGGAACTACGAGCAGTACTTC
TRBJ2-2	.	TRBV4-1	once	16	CASSHPRTRDAGELFF	TGCGCCAGCAGCCACCCCAGGACACGCGACGCCGGGGAGCTGTTTTTT
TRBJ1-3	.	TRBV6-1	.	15	CASSFSGRSGNTIYF	TGTGCCAGCAGCTTTTCAGGCCGCTCTGGAAACACCATATATTTT
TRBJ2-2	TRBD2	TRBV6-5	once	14	CASLRTSGTGELFF	TGTGCCAGCCTCAGGACTAGCGGGACCGGGGAGCTGTTTTTT
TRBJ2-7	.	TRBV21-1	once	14	CASPRAGKSYEQYF	TGTGCCAGCCCGCGGGCAGGTAAATCCTACGAGCAGTACTTC
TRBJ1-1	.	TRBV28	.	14	CASILSIMNTEAFF	TGTGCCAGCATCCTTTCCATCATGAACACTGAAGCTTTCTTT
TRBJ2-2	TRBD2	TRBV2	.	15	CASSGLAVNTGELFF	TGTGCCAGCAGTGGACTAGCGGTAAACACCGGGGAGCTGTTTTTT
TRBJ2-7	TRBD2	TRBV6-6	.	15	CASTTSGTSSYEQYF	TGTGCCAGCACGACTAGCGGGACCAGCTCCTACGAGCAGTACTTC
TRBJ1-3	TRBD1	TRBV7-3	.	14	CASSLDRPGNTIYF	TGTGCCAGCAGCCTGGACAGGCCTGGAAACACCATATATTTT
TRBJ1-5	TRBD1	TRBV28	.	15	CASRYSRQGDQPQHF	TGTGCCAGCAGATATTCCCGACAGGGGGATCAGCCCCAGCATTTT
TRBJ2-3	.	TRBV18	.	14	CASSPLEGPDTQYF	TGTGCCAGCTCACCGCTCGAGGGGCCAGATACGCAGTATTTT
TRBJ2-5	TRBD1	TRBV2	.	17	CASRRIKGQGASETQYF	TGTGCCAGCAGGCGCATAAAAGGACAGGGGGCTTCAGAGACCCAGTACTTC
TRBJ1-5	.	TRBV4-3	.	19	CASSLPASTGTAGNQPQHF	TGCGCCAGCAGCCTCCCCGCATCAACCGGGACGGCAGGGAATCAGCCCCAGCATTTT
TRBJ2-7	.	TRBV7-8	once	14	CASSPSGGLYGQYF	TGTGCCAGCAGCCCATCCGGGGGACTCTACGGGCAGTACTTC
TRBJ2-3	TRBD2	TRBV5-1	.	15	CASSPGLAGGNTQYF	TGCGCCAGCAGCCCCGGACTAGCGGGAGGGAATACGCAGTATTTT
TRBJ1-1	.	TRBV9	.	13	CASSVEVGTEAFF	TGTGCCAGCAGCGTAGAGGTGGGGACAGAAGCTTTCTTT
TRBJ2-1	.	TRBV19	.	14	CASSATHYYNEQFF	TGTGCCAGTAGTGCGACTCACTACTACAATGAGCAGTTCTTC
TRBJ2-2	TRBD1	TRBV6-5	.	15	CASSFWTGRSGELFF	TGTGCCAGCAGTTTCTGGACAGGGCGGAGCGGGGAGCTGTTTTTT
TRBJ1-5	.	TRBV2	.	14	CASSEGNSHQPQHF	TGTGCCAGCAGTGAAGGGAACTCCCACCAGCCCCAGCATTTT
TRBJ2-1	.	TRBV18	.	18	CASSPYFFRGVSYNEQFF	TGTGCCAGCTCACCCTACTTCTTTCGCGGGGTGTCCTACAATGAGCAGTTCTTC
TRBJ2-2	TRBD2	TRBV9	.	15	CASSSSGRDTGELFF	TGTGCCAGCAGCTCTAGCGGGAGGGACACCGGGGAGCTGTTTTTT
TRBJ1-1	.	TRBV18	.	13	CASSPQGGGEAFF	TGTGCCAGCTCACCCCAGGGAGGAGGTGAAGCTTTCTTT
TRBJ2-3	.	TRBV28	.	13	CATQGRAADTQYF	TGTGCCACTCAGGGAAGGGCTGCAGATACGCAGTATTTT
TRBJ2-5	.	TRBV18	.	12	CASSPSQETQYF	TGTGCCAGCTCACCATCACAAGAGACCCAGTACTTC
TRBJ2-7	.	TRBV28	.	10	CASSAYEQYF	TGTGCCAGCAGTGCCTACGAGCAGTACTTC
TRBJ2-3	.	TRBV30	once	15	CAWSEQGWTPDTQYF	TGTGCCTGGAGTGAACAGGGATGGACCCCAGATACGCAGTATTTT
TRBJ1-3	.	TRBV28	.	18	CASRPLWGTGYSGNTIYF	TGTGCCAGCAGACCCCTCTGGGGGACGGGATACTCTGGAAACACCATATATTTT
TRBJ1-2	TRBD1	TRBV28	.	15	CAGRTGASGDYGYTF	TGTGCCGGAAGGACAGGGGCAAGCGGGGACTATGGCTACACCTTC
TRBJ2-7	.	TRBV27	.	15	CASSPLATLPYEQYF	TGTGCCAGCAGCCCTCTAGCAACCCTCCCCTACGAGCAGTACTTC
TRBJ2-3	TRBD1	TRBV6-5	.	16	CASSYHSDREGDTQYF	TGTGCCAGCAGTTACCACTCCGACAGGGAAGGCGATACGCAGTATTTT
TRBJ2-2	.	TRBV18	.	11	CASSEGGELFF	TGTGCCAGCTCAGAAGGCGGGGAGCTGTTTTTT
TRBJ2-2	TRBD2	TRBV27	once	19	CASSLRSPGGSIQAGELFF	TGTGCCAGCAGTTTAAGGAGTCCGGGGGGATCGATTCAAGCCGGGGAGCTGTTTTTT
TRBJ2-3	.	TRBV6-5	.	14	CASRVGATTDTQYF	TGTGCCAGCAGAGTGGGGGCCACAACAGATACGCAGTATTTT
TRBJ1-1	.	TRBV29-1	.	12	CSVAQPGGEAFF	TGCAGCGTTGCCCAACCCGGGGGTGAAGCTTTCTTT
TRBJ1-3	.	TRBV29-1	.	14	CSVVPQFSGNTIYF	TGCAGCGTTGTCCCACAGTTCTCTGGAAACACCATATATTTT